This T cell receptor (beta chain) was recorded in a study of CD8+ T cells in alopecia areata. Notes on the study in general: In lesional scalp, particularly from alopecia totalis/universalis, clonality was higher than in normal scalp.

CDR3 length: 12 amino acids. Germline V gives CDR1 SGHTA, CDR2 FQGTGA. V dropped 5 bases and J dropped 9 bases, with 11 bases sitting between them. This clone has a handful of counts. Its target is unknown. cDNA prepared by RNA extraction and subsequent reverse transcription served as the template for sequencing. Assay: immunoSEQ multiplex PCR; the TCRdb copy retains only in-frame clones and omits some. Among roughly 150,000 clones listed, 45% to 60% were seen once. Specimen: CD8+ T cells sorted from blood, collected at week 0. V and J are TRBV7-3 and TRBJ2-1; D uncertain. This sequence originates from a human donor with alopecia areata. The CDR3 DNA follows: TGTGCCAGCAGCCTCCCGGGCCTTGAGCAGTTCTTC. Amino acid sequence: CASSLPGLEQFF.